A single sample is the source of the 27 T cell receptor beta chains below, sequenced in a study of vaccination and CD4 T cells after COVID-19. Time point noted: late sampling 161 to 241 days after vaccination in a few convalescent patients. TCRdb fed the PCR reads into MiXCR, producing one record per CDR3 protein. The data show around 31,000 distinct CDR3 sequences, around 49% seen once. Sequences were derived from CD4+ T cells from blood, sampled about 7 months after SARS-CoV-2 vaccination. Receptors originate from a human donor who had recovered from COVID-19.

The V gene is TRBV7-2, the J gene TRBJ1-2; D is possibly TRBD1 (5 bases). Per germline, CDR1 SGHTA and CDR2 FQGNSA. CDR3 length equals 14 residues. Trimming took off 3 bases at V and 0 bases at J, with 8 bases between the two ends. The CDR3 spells CASSFRQTNYGYTF. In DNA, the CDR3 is TGTGCCAGCAGCTTTCGACAGACTAACTATGGCTACACCTTC. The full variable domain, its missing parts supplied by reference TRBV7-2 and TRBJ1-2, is GAGVSQSPSNKVTEKGKDVELRCDPISGHTALYWYRQSLGQGLEFLIYFQGNSAPDKSGLPSDRFSAERTGGSVSTLTIQRTQQEDSAVYLCASSFRQTNYGYTFGSGTRLTVV.

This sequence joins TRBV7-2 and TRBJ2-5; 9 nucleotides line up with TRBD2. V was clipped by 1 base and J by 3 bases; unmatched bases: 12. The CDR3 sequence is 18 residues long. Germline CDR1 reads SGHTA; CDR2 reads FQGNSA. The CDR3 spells CASSLGREGLYSKETQYF. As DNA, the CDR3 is TGTGCCAGCAGCTTAGGGCGGGAGGGCCTTTATAGTAAAGAGACCCAGTACTTC.

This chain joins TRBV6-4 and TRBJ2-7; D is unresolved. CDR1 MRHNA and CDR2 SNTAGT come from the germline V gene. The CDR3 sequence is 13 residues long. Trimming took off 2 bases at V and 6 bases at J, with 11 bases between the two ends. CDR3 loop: CASSDALGSEQYF. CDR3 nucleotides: TGTGCCAGCAGTGACGCTTTGGGCTCCGAGCAGTACTTC.

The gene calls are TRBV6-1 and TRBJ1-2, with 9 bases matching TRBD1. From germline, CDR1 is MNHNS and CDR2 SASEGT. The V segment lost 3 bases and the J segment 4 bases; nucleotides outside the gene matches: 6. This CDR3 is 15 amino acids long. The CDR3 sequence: CASSEETGGGYGYTF. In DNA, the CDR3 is TGTGCCAGCAGTGAGGAGACAGGGGGGGGCTATGGCTACACCTTC.

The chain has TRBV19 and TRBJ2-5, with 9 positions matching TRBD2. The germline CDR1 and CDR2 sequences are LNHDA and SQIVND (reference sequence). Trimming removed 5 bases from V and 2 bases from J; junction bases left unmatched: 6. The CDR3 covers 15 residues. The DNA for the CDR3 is TGTGCCAGTAGTTCGAAGACTAGCGGACAAGAGACCCAGTACTTC. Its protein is CASSSKTSGQETQYF.

Written as DNA, the CDR3 is TGTGCCAGCAGCCGAGAAGGGAGTACCACCGATACGCAGTATTTT. Its protein product is CASSREGSTTDTQYF. The rearrangement joins TRBV4-2 to TRBJ2-3; possibly TRBD2 for D (5 bases). CDR3 length equals 15 residues. Germline V gene data show CDR1 as LGHNA and CDR2 as YNFKEQ. With 4 bases removed from V and 6 bases from J, the gap between germline ends came to 17 bases.

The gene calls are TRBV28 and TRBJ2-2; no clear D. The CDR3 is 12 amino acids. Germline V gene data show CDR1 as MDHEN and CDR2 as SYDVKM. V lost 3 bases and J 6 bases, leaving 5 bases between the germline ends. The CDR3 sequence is CASSLVPGELFF. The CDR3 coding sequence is TGTGCCAGCAGTTTGGTCCCCGGGGAGCTGTTTTTT.

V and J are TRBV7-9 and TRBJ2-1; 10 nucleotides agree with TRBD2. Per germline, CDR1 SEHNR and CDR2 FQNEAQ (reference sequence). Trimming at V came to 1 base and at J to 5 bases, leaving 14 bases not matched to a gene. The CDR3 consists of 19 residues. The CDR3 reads CASSLVAPLRSGGDNEQFF. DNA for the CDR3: TGTGCCAGCAGCTTAGTAGCTCCCCTTCGGAGCGGGGGGGACAATGAGCAGTTCTTC.

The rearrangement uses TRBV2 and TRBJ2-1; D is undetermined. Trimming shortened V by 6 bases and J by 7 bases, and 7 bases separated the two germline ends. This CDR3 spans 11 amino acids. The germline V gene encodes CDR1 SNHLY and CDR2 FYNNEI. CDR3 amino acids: CASRLWNEQFF. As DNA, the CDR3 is TGTGCCAGCAGATTGTGGAATGAGCAGTTCTTC. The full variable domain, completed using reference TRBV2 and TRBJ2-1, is EPEVTQTPSHQVTQMGQEVILRCVPISNHLYFYWYRQILGQKVEFLVSFYNNEISEKSEIFDDQFSVERPDGSNFTLKIRSTKLEDSAMYFCASRLWNEQFFGPGTRLTVL.

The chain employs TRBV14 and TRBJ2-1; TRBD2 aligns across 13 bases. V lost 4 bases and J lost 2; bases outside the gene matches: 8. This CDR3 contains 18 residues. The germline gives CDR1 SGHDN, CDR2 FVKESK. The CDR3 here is CASSLGLAGDAAYNEQFF. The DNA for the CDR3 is TGTGCCAGCAGCCTCGGACTAGCGGGAGATGCCGCCTACAATGAGCAGTTCTTC.

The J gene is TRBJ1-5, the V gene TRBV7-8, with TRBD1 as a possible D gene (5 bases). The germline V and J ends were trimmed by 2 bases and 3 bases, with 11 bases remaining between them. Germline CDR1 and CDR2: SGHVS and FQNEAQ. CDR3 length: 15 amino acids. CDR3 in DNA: TGTGCCAGCAGCTTAAACAGGCCGCTCAATCAGCCCCAGCATTTT. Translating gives CASSLNRPLNQPQHF. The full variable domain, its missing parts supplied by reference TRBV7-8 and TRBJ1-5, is GAGVSQSPRYKVAKRGQDVALRCDPISGHVSLFWYQQALGQGPEFLTYFQNEAQLDKSGLPSDRFFAERPEGSVSTLKIQRTQQEDSAVYLCASSLNRPLNQPQHFGDGTRLSIL.

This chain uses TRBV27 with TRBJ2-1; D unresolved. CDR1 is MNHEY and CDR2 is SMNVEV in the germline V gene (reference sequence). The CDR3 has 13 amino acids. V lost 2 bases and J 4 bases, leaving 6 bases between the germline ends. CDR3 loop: CASSLNGYNEQFF. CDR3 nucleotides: TGTGCCAGCAGTTTAAACGGGTACAATGAGCAGTTCTTC.

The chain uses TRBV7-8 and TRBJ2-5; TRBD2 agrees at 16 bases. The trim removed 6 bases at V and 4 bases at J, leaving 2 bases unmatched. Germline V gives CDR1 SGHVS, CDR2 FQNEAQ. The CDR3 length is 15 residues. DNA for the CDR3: TGTGCCAGCAGGGGACTAGCGGGAGGGGGAGAGACCCAGTACTTC. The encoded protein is CASRGLAGGGETQYF.

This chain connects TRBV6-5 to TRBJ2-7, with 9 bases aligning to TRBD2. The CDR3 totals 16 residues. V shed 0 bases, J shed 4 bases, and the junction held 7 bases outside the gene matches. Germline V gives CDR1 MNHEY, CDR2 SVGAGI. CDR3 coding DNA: TGTGCCAGCAGTTACTCGATAGCCAGCGGGAGGTACGAGCAGTACTTC. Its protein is CASSYSIASGRYEQYF.

Written as DNA, the CDR3 is TGCAGTGCTACTTCCGGGACTAGCGGGAGCGGGGATGAGCAGTTCTTC. Its translation is CSATSGTSGSGDEQFF. V usage is TRBV20-1 and J usage is TRBJ2-1; 14 nucleotides agree with TRBD2. CDR1 is DFQATT and CDR2 is SNEGSKA in the germline V gene (reference sequence). This CDR3 has 16 residues. J gave up 8 bases and V 4 bases, and 10 bases lay outside the gene matches.

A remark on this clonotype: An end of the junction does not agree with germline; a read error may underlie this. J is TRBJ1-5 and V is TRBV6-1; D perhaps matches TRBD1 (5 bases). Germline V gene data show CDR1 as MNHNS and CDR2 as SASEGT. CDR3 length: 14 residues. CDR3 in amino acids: CASSRGTNLQLQHF. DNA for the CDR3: TGTGCCAGCAGTCGGGGGACGAACCTTCAGCTCCAGCATTTT.

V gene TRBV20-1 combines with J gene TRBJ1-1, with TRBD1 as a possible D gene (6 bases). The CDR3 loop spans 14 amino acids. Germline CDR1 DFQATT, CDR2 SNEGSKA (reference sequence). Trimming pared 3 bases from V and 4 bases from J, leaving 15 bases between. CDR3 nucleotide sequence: TGCAGTGCTAGTGGGGGGGGGCTGTTCACTGAAGCTTTCTTT. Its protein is CSASGGGLFTEAFF.

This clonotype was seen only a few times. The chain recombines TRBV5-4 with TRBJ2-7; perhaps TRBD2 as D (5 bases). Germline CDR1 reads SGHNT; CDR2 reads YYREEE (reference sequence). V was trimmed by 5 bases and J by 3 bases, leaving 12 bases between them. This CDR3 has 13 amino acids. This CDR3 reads CASSSRRGYEQYF. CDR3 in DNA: TGTGCCAGCAGTTCTCGACGGGGCTACGAGCAGTACTTC.

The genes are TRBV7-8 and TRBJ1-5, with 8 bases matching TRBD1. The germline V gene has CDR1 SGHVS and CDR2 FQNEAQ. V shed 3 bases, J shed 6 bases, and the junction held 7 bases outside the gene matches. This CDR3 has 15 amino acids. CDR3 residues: CASSLDRVLSQPQHF. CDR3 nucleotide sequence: TGTGCCAGCAGCTTGGACAGGGTACTTTCTCAGCCCCAGCATTTT.

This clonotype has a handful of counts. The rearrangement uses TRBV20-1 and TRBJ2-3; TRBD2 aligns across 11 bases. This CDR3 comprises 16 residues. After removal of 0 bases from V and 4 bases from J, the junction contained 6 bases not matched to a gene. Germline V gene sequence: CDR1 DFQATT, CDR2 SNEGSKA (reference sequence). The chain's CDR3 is CSARDRRLAGSDTQYF. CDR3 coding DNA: TGCAGTGCTAGAGATAGGAGACTAGCGGGGTCAGATACGCAGTATTTT.

The DNA of the CDR3 is TGTGCCAGCAGTTACAGCTCTGGGGCCAACGTCCTGACTTTC. Translating gives CASSYSSGANVLTF. The genes are TRBV6-2 or TRBV6-3 and TRBJ2-6, with no clear D. V shed 2 bases and J shed 0 bases, with 2 bases lying between them. The CDR3 runs to 14 residues. Germline CDR1 is MNHEY and CDR2 is SVGEGT.

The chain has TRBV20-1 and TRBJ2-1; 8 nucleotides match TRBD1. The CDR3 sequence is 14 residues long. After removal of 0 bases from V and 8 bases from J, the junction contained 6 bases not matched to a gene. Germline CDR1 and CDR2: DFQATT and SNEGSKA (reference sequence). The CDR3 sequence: CSARDRQGADEQFF. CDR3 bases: TGCAGTGCTAGAGATAGGCAGGGGGCCGATGAGCAGTTCTTC.

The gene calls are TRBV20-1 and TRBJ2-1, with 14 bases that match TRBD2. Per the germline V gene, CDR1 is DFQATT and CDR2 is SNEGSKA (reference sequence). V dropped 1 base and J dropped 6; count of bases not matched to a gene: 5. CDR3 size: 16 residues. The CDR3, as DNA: TGCAGTGCTAGAGGGCTGGGACTAGCGGGAGCCAATGAGCAGTTCTTC. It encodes CSARGLGLAGANEQFF.

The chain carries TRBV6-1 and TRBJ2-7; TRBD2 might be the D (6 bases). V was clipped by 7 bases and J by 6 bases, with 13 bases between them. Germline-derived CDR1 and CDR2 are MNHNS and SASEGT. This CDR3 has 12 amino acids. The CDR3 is CASTPGAGEQYF. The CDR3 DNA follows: TGTGCCAGCACCCCGGGAGCAGGCGAGCAGTACTTC.

The CDR3 DNA sequence: TGTGCCAGCAATTCCTACTGGGCGCGGGAGCGGGATGAGCAGTTCTTC. This sequence encodes CASNSYWARERDEQFF. The chain recombines TRBV2 with TRBJ2-1; 7 bases are a match to TRBD2. This CDR3 contains 16 residues. Per the germline V gene, CDR1 is SNHLY and CDR2 is FYNNEI. Trimming at V came to 7 bases and at J to 8 bases, leaving 17 bases not matched to a gene. The complete variable domain, with remaining parts taken from reference TRBV2 and TRBJ2-1, reads EPEVTQTPSHQVTQMGQEVILRCVPISNHLYFYWYRQILGQKVEFLVSFYNNEISEKSEIFDDQFSVERPDGSNFTLKIRSTKLEDSAMYFCASNSYWARERDEQFFGPGTRLTVL.

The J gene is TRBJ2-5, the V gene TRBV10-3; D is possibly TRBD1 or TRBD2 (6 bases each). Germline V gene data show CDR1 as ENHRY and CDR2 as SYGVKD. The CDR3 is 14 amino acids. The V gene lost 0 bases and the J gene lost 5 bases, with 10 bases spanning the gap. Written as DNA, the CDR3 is TGTGCCATCAGTGAGTCGGGGGGCGTGGAGACCCAGTACTTC. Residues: CAISESGGVETQYF.

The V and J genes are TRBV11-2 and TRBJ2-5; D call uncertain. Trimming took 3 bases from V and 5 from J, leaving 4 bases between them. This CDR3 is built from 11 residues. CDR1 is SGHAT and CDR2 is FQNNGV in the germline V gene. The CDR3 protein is CASSLKETQYF. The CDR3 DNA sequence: TGTGCCAGCAGCTTGAAGGAGACCCAGTACTTC.